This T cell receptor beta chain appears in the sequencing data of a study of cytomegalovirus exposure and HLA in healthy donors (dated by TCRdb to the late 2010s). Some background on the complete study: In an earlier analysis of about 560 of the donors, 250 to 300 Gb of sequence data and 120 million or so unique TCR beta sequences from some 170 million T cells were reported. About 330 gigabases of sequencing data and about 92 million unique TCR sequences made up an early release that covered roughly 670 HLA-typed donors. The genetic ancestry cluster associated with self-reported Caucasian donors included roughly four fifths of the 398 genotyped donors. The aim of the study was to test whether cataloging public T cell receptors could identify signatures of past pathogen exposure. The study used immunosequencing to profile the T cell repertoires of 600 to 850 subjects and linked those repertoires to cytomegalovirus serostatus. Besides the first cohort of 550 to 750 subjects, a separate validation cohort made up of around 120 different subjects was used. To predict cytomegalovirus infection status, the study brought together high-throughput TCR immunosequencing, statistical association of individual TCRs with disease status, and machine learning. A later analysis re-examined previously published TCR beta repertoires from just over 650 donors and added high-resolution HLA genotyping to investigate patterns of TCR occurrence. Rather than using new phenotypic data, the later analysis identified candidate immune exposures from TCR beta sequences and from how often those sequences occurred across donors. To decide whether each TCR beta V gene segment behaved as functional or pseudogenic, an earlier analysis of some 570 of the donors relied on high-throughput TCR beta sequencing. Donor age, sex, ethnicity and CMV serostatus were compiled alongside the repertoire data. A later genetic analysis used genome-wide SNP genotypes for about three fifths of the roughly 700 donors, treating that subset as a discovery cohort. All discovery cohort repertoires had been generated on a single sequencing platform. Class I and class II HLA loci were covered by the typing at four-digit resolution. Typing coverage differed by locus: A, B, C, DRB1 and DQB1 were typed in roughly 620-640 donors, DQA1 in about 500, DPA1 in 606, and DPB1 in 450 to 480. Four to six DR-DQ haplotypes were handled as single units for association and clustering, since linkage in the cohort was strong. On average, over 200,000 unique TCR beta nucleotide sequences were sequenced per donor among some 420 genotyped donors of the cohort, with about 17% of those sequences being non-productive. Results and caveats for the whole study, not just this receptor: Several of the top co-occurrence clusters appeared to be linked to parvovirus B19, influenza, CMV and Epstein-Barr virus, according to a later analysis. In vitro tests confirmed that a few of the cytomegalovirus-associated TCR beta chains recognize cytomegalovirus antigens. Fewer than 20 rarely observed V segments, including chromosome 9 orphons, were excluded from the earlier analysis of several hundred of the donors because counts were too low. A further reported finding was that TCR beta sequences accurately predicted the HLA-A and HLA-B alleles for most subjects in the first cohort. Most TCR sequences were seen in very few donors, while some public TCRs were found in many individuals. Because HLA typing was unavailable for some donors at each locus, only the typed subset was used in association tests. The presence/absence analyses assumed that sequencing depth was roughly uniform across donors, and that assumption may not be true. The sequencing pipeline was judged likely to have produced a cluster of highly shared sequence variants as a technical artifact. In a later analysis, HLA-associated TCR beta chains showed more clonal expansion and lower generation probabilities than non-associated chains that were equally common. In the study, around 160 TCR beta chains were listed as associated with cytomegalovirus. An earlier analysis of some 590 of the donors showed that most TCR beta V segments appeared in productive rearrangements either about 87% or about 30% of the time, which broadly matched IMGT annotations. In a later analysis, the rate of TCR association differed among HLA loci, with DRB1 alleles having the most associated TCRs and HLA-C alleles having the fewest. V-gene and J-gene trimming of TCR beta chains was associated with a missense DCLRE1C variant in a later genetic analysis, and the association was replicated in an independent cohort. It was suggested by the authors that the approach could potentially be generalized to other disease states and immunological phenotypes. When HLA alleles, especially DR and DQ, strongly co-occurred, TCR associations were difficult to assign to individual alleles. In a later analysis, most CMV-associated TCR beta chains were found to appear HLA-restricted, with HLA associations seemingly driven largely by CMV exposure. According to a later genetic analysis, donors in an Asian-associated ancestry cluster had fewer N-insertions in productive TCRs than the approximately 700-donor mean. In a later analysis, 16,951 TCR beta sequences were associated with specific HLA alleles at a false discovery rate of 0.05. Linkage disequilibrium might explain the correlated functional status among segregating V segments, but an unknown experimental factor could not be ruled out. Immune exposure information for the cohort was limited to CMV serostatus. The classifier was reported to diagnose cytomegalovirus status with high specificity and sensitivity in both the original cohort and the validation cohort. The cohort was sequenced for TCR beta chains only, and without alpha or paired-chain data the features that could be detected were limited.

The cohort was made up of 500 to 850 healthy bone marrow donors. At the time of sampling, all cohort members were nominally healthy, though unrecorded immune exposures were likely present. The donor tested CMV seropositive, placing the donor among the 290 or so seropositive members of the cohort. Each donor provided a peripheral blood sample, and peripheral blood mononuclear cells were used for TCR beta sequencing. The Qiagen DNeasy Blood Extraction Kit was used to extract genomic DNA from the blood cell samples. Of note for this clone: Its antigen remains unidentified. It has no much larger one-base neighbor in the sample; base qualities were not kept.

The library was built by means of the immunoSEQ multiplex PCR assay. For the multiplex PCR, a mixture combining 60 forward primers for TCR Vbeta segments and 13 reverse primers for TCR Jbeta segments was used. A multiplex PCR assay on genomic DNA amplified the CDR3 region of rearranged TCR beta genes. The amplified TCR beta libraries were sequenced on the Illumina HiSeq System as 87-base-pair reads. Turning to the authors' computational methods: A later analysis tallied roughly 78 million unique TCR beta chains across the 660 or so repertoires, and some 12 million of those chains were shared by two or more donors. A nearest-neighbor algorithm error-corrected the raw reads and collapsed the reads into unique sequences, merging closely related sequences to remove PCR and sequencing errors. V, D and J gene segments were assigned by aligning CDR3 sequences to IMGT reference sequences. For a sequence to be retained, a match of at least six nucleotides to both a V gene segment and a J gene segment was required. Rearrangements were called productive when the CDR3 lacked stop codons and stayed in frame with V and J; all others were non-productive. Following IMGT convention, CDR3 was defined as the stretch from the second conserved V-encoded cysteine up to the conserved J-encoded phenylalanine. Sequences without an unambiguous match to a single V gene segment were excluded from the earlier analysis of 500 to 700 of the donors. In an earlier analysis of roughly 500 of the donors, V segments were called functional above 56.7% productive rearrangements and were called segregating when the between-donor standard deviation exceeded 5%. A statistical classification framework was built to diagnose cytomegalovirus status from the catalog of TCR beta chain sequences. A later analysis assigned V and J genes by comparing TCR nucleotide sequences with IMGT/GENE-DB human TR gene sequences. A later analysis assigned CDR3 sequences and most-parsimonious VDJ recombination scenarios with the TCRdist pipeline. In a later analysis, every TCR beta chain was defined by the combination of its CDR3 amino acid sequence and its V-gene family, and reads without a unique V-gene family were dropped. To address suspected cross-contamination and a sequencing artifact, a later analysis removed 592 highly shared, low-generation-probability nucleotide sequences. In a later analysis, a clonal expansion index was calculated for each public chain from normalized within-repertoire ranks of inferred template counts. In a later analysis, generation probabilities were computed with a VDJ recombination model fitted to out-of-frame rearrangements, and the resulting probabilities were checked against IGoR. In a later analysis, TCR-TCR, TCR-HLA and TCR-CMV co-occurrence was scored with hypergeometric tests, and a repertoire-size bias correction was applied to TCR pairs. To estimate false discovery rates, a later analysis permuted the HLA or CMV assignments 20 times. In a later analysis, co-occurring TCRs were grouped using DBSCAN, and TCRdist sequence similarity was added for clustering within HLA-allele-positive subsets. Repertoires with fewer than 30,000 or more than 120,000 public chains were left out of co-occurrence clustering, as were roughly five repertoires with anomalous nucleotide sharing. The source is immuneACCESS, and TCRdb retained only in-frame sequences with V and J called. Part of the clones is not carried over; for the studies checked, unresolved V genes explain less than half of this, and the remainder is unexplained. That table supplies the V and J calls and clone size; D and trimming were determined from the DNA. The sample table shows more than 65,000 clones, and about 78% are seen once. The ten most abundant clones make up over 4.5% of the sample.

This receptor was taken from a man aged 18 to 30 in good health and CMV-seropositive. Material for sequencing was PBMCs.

Here is the DNA: TGTGCCAGCAGCGATGTGGAGACCGACGAGCAGTACTTC. Translated, it gives CASSDVETDEQYF. Recombination linked TRBV25-1 to TRBJ2-7; the D gene cannot be named for sure. From cysteine to phenylalanine, the CDR3 is 13 amino acids long. Just CDR3 DNA is preserved here, 39 bases in frame from base 1. The germline V gene encodes CDR1 MGHDK and CDR2 SYGVNS. V is cut by 6 bases and J by 5 bases, and the space between the germline ends is 14 bases.